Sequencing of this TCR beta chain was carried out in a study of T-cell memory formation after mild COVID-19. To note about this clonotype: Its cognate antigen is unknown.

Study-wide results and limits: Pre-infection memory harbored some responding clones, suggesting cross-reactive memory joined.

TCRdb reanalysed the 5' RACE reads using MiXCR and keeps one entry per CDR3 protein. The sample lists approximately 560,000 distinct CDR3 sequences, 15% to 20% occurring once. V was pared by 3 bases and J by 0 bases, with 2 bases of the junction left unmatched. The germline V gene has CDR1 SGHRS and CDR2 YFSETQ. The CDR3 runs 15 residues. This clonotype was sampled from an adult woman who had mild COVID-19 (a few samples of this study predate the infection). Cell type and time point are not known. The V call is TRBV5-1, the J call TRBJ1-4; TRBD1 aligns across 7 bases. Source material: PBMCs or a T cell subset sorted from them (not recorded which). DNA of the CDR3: TGCGCCAGCAGCTCGGGACAGACAACTAATGAAAAACTGTTTTTT. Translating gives CASSSGQTTNEKLFF. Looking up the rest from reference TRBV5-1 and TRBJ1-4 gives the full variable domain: KAGVTQTPRYLIKTRGQQVTLSCSPISGHRSVSWYQQTPGQGLQFLFEYFSETQRNKGNFPGRFSGRQFSNSRSEMNVSTLELGDSALYLCASSSGQTTNEKLFFGSGTQLSVL.